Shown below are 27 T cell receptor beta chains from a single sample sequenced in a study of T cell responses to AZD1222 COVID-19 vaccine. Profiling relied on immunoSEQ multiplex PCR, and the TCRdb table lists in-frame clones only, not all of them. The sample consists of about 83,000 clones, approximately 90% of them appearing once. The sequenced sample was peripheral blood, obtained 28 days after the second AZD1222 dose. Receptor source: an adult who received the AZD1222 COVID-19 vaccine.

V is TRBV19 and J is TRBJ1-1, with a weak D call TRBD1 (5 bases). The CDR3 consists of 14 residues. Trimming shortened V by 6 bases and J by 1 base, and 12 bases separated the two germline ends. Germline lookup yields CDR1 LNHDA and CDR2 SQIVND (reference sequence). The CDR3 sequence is CASSRGTGNTEAFF. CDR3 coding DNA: TGTGCCAGTAGCCGAGGGACGGGGAACACTGAAGCTTTCTTT.

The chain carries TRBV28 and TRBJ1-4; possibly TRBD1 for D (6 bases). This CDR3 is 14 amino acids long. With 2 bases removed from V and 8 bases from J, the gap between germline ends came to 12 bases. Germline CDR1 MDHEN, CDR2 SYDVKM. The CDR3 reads CASSLRGATEKLFF. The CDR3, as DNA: TGTGCCAGCAGTTTACGGGGGGCGACGGAAAAACTGTTTTTT.

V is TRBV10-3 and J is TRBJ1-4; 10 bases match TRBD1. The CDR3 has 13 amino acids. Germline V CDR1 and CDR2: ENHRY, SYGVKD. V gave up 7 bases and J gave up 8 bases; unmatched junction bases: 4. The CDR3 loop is CAIKGTGDEKLFF. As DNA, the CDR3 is TGTGCCATCAAGGGGACAGGGGACGAAAAACTGTTTTTT.

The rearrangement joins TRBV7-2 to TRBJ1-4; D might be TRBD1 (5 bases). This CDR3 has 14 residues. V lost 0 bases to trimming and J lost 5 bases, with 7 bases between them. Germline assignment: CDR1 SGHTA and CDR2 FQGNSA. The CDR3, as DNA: TGTGCCAGCAGCTTAGCCAGGGACAATGAAAAACTGTTTTTT. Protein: CASSLARDNEKLFF.

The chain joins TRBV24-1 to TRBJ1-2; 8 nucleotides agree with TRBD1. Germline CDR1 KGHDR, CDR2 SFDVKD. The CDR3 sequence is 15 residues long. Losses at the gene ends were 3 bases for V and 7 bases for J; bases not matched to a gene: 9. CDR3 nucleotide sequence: TGTGCCACCAGTGATCACAGGACAGGGTTGTTTGGCTACACCTTC. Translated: CATSDHRTGLFGYTF.

The CDR3 region is CASSLFTGGLRPQHF. In DNA, the CDR3 is TGTGCCAGCAGTTTATTCACAGGGGGCTTGCGGCCCCAGCATTTT. The chain couples TRBV28 to TRBJ1-5; 9 bases are a match to TRBD1. CDR3 length: 15 amino acids. V shed 1 base and J 9 bases; nucleotides not matched to a gene: 7. Germline V gene sequence: CDR1 MDHEN, CDR2 SYDVKM.

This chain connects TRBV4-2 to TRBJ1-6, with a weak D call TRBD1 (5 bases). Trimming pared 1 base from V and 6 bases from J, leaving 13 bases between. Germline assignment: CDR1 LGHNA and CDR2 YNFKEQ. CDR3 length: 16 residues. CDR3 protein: CASSQVGRDLNSPLHF. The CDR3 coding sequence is TGTGCCAGCAGCCAAGTGGGACGGGATCTTAATTCACCCCTCCACTTT.

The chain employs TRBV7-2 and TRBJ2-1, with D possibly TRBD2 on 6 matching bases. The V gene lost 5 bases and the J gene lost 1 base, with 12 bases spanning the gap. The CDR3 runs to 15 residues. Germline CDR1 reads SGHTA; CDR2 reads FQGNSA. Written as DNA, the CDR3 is TGTGCCAGCAGCCCTAGCGCCCGATCCTACAATGAGCAGTTCTTC. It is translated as CASSPSARSYNEQFF.

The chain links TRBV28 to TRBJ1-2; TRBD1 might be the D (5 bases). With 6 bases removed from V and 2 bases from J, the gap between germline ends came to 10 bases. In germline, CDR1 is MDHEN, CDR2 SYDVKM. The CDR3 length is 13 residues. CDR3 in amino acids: CASRRDQNYGYTF. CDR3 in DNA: TGTGCCAGCAGGAGGGACCAGAACTATGGCTACACCTTC.

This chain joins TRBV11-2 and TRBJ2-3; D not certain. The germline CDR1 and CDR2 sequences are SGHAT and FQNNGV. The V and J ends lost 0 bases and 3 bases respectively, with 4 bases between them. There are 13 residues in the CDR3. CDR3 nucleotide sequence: TGTGCCAGCAGCTTAGATCTAACAGATACGCAGTATTTT. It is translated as CASSLDLTDTQYF.

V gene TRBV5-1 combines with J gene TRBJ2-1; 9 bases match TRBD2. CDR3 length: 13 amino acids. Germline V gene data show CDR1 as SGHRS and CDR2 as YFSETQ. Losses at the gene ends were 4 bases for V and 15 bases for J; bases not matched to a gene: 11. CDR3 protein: CASSRNSGSELFF. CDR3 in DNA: TGCGCCAGCAGCCGTAATAGCGGGAGTGAACTGTTCTTC.

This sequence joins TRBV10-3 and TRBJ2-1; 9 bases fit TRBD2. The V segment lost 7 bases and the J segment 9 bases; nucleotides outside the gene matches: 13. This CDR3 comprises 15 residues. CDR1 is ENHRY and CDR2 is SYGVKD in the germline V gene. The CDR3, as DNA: TGTGCCATCAAAGGGGGTAGCGGGAGATTGAGTGAGCAGTTCTTC. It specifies CAIKGGSGRLSEQFF.

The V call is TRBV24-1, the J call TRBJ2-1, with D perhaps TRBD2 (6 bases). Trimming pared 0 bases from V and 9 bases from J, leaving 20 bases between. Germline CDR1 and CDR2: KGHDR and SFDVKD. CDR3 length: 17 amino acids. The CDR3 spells CATSDLSAQSPGGEQFF. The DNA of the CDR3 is TGTGCCACCAGTGATTTGTCAGCGCAGTCCCCCGGGGGTGAGCAGTTCTTC.

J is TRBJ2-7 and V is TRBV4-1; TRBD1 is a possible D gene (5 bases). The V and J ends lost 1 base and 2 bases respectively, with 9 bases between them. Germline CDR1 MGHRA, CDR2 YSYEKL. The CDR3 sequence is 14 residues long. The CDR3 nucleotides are TGCGCCAGCAGCCAAGGTCTAGGGGCCTACGAGCAGTACTTC. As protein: CASSQGLGAYEQYF.

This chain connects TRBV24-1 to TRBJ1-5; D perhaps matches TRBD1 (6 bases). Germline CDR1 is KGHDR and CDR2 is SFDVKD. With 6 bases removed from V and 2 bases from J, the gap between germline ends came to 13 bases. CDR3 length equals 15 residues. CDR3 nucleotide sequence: TGTGCCACCAGTAGTAGGGGGGTGGGCAATCAGCCCCAGCATTTT. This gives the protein CATSSRGVGNQPQHF.

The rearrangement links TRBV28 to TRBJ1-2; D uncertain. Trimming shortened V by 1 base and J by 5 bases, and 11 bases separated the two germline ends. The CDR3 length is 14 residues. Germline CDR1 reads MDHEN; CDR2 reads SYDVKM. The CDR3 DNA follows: TGTGCCAGCAGTTTATATACCCTGGGGTATGGCTACACCTTC. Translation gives CASSLYTLGYGYTF.

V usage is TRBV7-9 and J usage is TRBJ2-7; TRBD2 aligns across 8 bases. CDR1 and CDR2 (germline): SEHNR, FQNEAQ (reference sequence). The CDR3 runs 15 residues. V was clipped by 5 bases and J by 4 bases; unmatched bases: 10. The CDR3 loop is CASSDVAAGAYEQYF. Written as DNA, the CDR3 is TGTGCCAGCAGCGACGTGGCAGCGGGAGCGTACGAGCAGTACTTC.

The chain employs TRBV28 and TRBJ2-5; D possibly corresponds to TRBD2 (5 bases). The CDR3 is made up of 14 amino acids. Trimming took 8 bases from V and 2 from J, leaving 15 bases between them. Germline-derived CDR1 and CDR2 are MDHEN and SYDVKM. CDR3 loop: CASCEGRFQETQYF. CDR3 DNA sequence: TGTGCCAGCTGTGAGGGCAGGTTTCAAGAGACCCAGTACTTC. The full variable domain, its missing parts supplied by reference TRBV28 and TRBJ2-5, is DVKVTQSSRYLVKRTGEKVFLECVQDMDHENMFWYRQDPGLGLRLIYFSYDVKMKEKGDIPEGYSVSREKKERFSLILESASTNQTSMYLCASCEGRFQETQYFGPGTRLLVL.

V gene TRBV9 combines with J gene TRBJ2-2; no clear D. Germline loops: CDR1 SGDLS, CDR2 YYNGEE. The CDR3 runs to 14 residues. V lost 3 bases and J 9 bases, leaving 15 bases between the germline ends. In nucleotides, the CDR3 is TGTGCCAGCAGCGCACCCCCCCCAATTAGGGAGCTGTTTTTT. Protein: CASSAPPPIRELFF.

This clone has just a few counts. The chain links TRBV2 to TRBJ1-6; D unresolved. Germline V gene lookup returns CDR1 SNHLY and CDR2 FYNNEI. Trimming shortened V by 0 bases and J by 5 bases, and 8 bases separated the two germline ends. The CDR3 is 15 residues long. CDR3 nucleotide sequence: TGTGCCAGCAGTGAAGCGAAGCGGGATAATTCACCCCTCCACTTT. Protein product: CASSEAKRDNSPLHF.

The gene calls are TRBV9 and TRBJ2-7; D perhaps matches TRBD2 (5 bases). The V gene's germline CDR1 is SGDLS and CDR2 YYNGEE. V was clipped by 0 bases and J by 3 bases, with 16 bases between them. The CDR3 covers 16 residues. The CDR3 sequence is CASSVDPDPGIYEQYF. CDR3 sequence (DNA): TGTGCCAGCAGCGTAGACCCCGACCCGGGGATCTACGAGCAGTACTTC.

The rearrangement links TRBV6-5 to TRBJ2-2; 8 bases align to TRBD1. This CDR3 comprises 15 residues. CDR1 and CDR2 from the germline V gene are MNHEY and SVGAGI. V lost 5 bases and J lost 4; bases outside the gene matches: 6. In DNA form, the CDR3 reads TGTGCCAGCAGTCCTCGGACAGGGTTCACCGGGGAGCTGTTTTTT. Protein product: CASSPRTGFTGELFF.

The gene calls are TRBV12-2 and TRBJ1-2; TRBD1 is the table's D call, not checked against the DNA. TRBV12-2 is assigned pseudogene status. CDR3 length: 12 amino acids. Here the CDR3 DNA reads TGTGCAAGTCGCCACAGGGGGACCGGCTACACCTTC. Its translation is CASRHRGTGYTF.

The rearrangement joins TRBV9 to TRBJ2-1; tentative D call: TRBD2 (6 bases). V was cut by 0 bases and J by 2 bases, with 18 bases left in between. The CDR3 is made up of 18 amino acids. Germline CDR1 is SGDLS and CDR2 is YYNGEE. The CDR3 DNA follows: TGTGCCAGCAGCGTAGCTACGGAGGGAGACAGAGCCTACAATGAGCAGTTCTTC. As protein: CASSVATEGDRAYNEQFF.

The CDR3 is CAWSGLGRADQETQYF. CDR3 coding DNA: TGTGCCTGGAGCGGATTAGGACGGGCGGATCAAGAGACCCAGTACTTC. The chain couples TRBV30 to TRBJ2-5, with D unresolved. V was trimmed by 3 bases and J by 2 bases, leaving 19 bases between them. Germline CDR1 GTSNPN, CDR2 SVGIG (reference sequence). CDR3 length: 16 amino acids.

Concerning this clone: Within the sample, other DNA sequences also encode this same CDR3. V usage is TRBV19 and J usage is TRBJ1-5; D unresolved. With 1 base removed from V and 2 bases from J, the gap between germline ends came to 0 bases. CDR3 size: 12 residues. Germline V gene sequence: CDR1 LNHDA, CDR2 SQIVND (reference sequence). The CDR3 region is CASSIGNQPQHF. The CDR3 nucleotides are TGTGCCAGTAGTATAGGCAATCAGCCCCAGCATTTT.

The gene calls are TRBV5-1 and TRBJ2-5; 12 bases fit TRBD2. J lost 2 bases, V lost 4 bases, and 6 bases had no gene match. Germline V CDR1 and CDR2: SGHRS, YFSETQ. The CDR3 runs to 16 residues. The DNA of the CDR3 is TGCGCCAGCAGCCCACCTGGACTAGCGGGACAAGAGACCCAGTACTTC. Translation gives CASSPPGLAGQETQYF. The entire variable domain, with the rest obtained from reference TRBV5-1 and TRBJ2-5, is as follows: KAGVTQTPRYLIKTRGQQVTLSCSPISGHRSVSWYQQTPGQGLQFLFEYFSETQRNKGNFPGRFSGRQFSNSRSEMNVSTLELGDSALYLCASSPPGLAGQETQYFGPGTRLLVL.